This is a list of T cell receptor beta chains from one sample in a study of cytomegalovirus exposure and HLA in healthy donors. Method: immunoSEQ multiplex PCR; TCRdb's copy keeps in-frame clones and lacks some. The sample includes 75,000 to 90,000 clones, approximately 95% of them seen just once. Sequencing used PBMCs. These receptors were taken from a young man in good health and CMV-seropositive. Both conserved end residues are part of each CDR3. The D gene is left open where the match is weak. Not all rows give a size; the values are once, few, many and, for expanded clones, a class.

clone_size,d_call,v_call,j_call,cdr3_aa,cdr3_nt
NA,TRBD1,TRBV29-1,TRBJ2-7,CSVETGSSYEQYF,TGCAGCGTTGAGACAGGGTCGTCCTACGAGCAGTACTTC
NA,TRBD2,TRBV6-1,TRBJ2-1,CASGRINNEQFF,TGTGCTAGCGGGAGGATCAACAATGAGCAGTTCTTC
NA,TRBD2,TRBV2,TRBJ2-1,CASSEAGLAVYNEQFF,TGTGCCAGCAGTGAAGCGGGACTAGCGGTTTACAATGAGCAGTTCTTC
NA,NA,TRBV9,TRBJ1-3,CAGETRFGFWPGNTIYF,TGTGCCGGAGAAACGAGGTTCGGGTTTTGGCCTGGAAACACCATATATTTT
NA,TRBD1,TRBV10-2,TRBJ2-7,CASSETGGYEQYF,TGCGCCAGCAGTGAAACAGGGGGTTACGAGCAGTACTTC
NA,TRBD1,TRBV5-1,TRBJ1-2,CASSLIRAGGNGYTF,TGCGCCAGCAGCTTGATTAGAGCAGGGGGGAATGGCTACACCTTC
NA,NA,TRBV21-1,TRBJ2-7,CASSKVNEQYF,TGTGCCAGCAGCAAAGTCAACGAGCAGTACTTC
NA,NA,TRBV5-1,TRBJ1-1,CASKARVGPTEAFF,TGCGCCAGCAAGGCCCGGGTGGGTCCCACTGAAGCTTTCTTT
NA,TRBD2,TRBV10-1,TRBJ2-1,CASSPPVLAGIYNEQFF,TGCGCCAGCAGCCCTCCGGTTTTAGCGGGAATATACAATGAGCAGTTCTTC
once,NA,TRBV10-3,TRBJ1-1,CATLRDMNTEAFF,TGTGCCACACTCAGGGATATGAACACTGAAGCTTTCTTT
NA,NA,TRBV9,TRBJ1-1,CASSPTTGNTEAFF,TGTGCCAGCAGCCCGACGACAGGGAACACTGAAGCTTTCTTT
NA,NA,TRBV7-9,TRBJ2-2,CASTPAGLAYTGELFF,TGTGCCAGCACCCCAGCGGGTCTAGCGTACACCGGGGAGCTGTTTTTT
NA,TRBD1,TRBV7-9,TRBJ1-2,CASSPEGASDYGYTF,TGTGCCAGCAGCCCCGAGGGGGCTTCTGACTATGGCTACACCTTC
once,TRBD1,TRBV6-6,TRBJ1-5,CASRFPGGGQPQHF,TGTGCCAGCAGGTTCCCAGGGGGTGGTCAGCCCCAGCATTTT
NA,NA,TRBV30,TRBJ1-4,CAWSAGQGTNEKLFF,TGTGCCTGGAGTGCAGGGCAGGGAACTAATGAAAAACTGTTTTTT
NA,NA,TRBV4-1,TRBJ2-7,CASSQEFGYEQYF,TGCGCCAGCAGCCAAGAGTTCGGTTACGAGCAGTACTTC
NA,TRBD1,TRBV27,TRBJ1-5,CASSHQGAGQPQHF,TGTGCCAGCAGCCACCAGGGGGCAGGTCAGCCCCAGCATTTT
NA,TRBD2,TRBV7-3,TRBJ2-3,CASSLTLAGRGSTQYF,TGTGCCAGCAGCTTAACCCTAGCGGGGCGGGGGAGTACGCAGTATTTT
NA,NA,TRBV28,TRBJ1-1,CASSFIGVPEAFF,TGTGCCAGCAGTTTCATAGGAGTGCCTGAAGCTTTCTTT
NA,TRBD2,TRBV4-1,TRBJ2-3,CASSQEGSGVSTDTQYF,TGCGCCAGCAGCCAAGAAGGGAGCGGGGTAAGCACAGATACGCAGTATTTT
NA,NA,TRBV18,TRBJ2-2,CASSFAETGELFF,TGTGCCAGCTCATTTGCAGAAACCGGGGAGCTGTTTTTT
NA,TRBD1,TRBV10-1,TRBJ2-3,CASSEGEGGLDTQYF,TGCGCCAGCAGTGAAGGGGAAGGGGGCCTTGATACGCAGTATTTT
NA,NA,TRBV5-1,TRBJ2-7,CASSLSPPTGRDEQYF,TGCGCCAGCAGCTTGTCCCCCCCTACAGGGCGAGACGAGCAGTACTTC
NA,TRBD2,TRBV9,TRBJ2-7,CASSVDGSGTYEQYF,TGTGCCAGCAGCGTAGACGGTAGCGGGACCTACGAGCAGTACTTC
NA,TRBD1,TRBV28,TRBJ1-2,CASSGGTVANYGYTF,TGTGCCAGCAGTGGTGGGACAGTAGCTAACTATGGCTACACCTTC
NA,TRBD2,TRBV7-2,TRBJ2-7,CASSLVPGGSYEQYF,TGTGCCAGCAGCTTAGTACCGGGAGGGAGCTACGAGCAGTACTTC
NA,TRBD1,TRBV30,TRBJ2-7,CAWSPLGQGPPYEQYF,TGTGCCTGGAGTCCATTGGGACAGGGGCCGCCCTACGAGCAGTACTTC
NA,TRBD1,TRBV10-2,TRBJ1-1,CASSESTGSYTEAFF,TGCGCCAGCAGTGAGTCGACAGGGTCCTACACTGAAGCTTTCTTT
NA,NA,TRBV28,TRBJ1-3,CASSFAGYGNTIYF,TGTGCCAGCAGTTTCGCAGGGTATGGAAACACCATATATTTT
NA,TRBD2,TRBV30,TRBJ2-1,CAWSREGLNEQFF,TGTGCCTGGAGTCGGGAGGGTCTCAATGAGCAGTTCTTC
NA,TRBD2,TRBV6-5,TRBJ2-5,CASSYSGVAQETQYF,TGTGCCAGCAGTTATAGCGGGGTTGCCCAAGAGACCCAGTACTTC
NA,TRBD1,TRBV13,TRBJ2-6,CASSPGQAGANVLTF,TGTGCCAGCAGCCCCGGACAGGCTGGGGCCAACGTCCTGACTTTC
NA,TRBD1,TRBV4-1,TRBJ1-1,CASSQGDRGTEAFF,TGCGCCAGCAGCCAAGGGGACAGGGGGACTGAAGCTTTCTTT